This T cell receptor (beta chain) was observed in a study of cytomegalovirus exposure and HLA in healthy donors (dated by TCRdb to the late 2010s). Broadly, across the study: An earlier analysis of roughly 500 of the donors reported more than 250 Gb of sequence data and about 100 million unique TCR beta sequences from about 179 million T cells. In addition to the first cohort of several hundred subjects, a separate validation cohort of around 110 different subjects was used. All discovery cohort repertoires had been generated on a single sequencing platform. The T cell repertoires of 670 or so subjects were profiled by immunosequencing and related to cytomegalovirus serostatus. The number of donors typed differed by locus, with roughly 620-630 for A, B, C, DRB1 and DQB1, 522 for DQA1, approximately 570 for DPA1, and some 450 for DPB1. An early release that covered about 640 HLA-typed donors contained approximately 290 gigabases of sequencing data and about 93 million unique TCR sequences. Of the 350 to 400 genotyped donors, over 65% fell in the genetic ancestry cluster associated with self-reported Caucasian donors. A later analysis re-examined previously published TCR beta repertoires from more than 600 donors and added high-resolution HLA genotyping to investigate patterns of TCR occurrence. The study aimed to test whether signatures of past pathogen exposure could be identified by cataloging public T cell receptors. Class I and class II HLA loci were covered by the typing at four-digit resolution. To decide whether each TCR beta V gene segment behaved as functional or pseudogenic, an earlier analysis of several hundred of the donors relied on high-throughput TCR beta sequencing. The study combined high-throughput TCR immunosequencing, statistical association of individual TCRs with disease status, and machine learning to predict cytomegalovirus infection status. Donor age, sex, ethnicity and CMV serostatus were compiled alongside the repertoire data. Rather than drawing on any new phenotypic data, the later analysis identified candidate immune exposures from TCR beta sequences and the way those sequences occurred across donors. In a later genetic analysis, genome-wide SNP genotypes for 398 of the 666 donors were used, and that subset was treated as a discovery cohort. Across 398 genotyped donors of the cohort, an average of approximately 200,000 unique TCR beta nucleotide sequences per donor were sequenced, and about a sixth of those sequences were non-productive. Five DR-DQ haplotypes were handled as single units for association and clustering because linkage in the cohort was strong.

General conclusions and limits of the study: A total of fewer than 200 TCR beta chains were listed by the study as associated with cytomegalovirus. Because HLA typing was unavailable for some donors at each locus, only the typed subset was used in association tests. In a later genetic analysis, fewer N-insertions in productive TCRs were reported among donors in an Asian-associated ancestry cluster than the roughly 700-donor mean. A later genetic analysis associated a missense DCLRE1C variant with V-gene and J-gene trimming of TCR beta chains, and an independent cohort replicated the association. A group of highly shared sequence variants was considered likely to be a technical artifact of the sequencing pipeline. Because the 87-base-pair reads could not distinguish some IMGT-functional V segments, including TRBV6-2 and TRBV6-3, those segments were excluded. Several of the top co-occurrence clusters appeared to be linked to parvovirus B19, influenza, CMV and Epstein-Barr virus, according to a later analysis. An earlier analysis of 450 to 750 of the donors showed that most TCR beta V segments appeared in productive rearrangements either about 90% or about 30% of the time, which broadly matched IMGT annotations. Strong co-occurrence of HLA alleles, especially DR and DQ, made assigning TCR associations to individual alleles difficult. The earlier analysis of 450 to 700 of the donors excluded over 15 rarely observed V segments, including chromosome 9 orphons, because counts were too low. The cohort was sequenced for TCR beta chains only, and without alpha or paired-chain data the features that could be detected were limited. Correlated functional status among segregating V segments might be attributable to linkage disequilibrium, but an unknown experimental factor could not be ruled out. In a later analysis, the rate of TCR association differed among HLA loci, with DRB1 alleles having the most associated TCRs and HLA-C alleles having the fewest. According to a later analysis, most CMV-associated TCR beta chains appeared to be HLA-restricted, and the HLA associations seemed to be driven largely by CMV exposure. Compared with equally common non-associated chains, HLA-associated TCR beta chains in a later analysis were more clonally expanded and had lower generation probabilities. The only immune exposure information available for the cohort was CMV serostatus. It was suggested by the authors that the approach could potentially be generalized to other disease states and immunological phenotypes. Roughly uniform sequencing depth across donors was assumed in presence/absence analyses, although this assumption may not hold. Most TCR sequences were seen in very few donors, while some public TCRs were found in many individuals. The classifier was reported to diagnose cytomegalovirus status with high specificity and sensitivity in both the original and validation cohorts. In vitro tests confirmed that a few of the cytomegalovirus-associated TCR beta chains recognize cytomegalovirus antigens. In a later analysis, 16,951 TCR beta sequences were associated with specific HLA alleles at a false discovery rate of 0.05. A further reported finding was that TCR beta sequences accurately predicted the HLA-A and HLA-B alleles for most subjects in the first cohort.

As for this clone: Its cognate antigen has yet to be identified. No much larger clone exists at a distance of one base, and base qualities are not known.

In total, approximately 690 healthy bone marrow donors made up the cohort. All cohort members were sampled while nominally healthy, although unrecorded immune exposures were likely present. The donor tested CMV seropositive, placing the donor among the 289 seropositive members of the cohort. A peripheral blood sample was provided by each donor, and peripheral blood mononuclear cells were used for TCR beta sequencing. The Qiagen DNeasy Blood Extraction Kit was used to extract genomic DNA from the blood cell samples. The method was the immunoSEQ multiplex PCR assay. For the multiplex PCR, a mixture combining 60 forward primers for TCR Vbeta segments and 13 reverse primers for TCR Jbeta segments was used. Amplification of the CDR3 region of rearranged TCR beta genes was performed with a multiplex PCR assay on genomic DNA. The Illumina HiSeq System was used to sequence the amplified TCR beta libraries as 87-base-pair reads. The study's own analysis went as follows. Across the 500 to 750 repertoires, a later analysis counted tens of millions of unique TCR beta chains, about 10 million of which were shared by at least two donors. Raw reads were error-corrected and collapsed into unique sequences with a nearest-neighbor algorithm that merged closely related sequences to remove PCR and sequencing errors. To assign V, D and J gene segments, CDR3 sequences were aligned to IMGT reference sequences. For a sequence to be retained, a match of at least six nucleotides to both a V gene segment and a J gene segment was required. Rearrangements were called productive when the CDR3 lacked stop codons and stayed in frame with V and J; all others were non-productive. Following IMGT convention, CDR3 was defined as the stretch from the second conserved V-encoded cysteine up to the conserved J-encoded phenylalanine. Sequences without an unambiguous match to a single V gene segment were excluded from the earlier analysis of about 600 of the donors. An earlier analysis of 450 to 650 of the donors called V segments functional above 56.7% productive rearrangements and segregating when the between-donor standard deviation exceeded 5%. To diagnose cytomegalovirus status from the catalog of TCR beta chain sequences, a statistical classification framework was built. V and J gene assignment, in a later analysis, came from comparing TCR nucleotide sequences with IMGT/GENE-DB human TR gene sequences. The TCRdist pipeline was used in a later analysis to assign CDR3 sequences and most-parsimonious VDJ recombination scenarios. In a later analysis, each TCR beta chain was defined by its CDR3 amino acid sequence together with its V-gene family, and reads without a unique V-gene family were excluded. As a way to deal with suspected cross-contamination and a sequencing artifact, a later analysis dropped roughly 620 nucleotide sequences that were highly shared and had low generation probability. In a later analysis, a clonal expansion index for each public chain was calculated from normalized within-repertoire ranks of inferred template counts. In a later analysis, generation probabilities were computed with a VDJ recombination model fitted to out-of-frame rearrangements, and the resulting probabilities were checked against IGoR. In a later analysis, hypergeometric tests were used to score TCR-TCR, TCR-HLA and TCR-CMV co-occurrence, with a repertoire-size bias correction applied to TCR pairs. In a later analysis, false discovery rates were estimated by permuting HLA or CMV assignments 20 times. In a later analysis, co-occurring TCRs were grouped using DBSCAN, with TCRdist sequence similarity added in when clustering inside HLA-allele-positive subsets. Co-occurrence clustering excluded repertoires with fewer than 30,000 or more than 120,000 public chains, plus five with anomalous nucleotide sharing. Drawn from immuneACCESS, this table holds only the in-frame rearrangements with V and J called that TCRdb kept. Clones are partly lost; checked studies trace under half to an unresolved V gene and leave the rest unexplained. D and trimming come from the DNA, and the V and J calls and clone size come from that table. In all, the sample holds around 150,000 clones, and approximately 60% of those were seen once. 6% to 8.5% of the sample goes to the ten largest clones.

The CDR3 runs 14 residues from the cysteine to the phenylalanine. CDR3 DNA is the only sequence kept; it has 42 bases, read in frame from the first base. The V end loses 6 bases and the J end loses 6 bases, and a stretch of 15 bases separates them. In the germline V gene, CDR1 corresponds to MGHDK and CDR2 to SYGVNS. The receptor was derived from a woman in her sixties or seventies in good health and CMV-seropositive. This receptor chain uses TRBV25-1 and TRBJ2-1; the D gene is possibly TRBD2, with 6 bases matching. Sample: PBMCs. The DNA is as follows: TGTGCCAGCAGAGAGGACGGGGGTGGCAATGAGCAGTTCTTC. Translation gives CASREDGGGNEQFF.